The next 15 T cell receptor beta chains were all read from a single sample in a study of T cell responses to AZD1222 COVID-19 vaccine. Only in-frame clones appear in the TCRdb table, and some are missing; sequencing was by immunoSEQ multiplex PCR. This sample carries 55,000 to 65,000 clones, 65% to 80% of them seen once, and the ten largest clones take less than 4%. Specimen: peripheral blood, collected 28 days after the second AZD1222 dose. The receptor set was obtained from an adult who received the AZD1222 COVID-19 vaccine.

The V call is TRBV15, the J call TRBJ2-1, with 11 bases lining up with TRBD1. The ends lost 5 bases at V and 2 bases at J; junction bases unmatched: 5. Germline loops: CDR1 LNHNV, CDR2 YYDKDF (reference sequence). This CDR3 has 16 amino acids. The CDR3 sequence is CATSWEDRGPYNEQFF. The CDR3 coding sequence is TGTGCCACCAGCTGGGAGGACAGGGGGCCCTACAATGAGCAGTTCTTC. The whole variable domain, filled in from reference TRBV15 and TRBJ2-1, reads DAMVIQNPRYQVTQFGKPVTLSCSQTLNHNVMYWYQQKSSQAPKLLFHYYDKDFNNEADTPDNFQSRRPNTSFCFLDIRSPGLGDTAMYLCATSWEDRGPYNEQFFGPGTRLTVL.

The chain links TRBV30 to TRBJ2-3; 9 nucleotides line up with TRBD2. V lost 0 bases to trimming and J lost 6 bases; unmatched junction nucleotides: 7. Germline V gene sequence: CDR1 GTSNPN, CDR2 SVGIG (reference sequence). The CDR3 runs 15 residues. This CDR3 is CAWSVGAGGQDTQYF. The CDR3 bases are TGTGCCTGGAGTGTAGGGGCGGGGGGGCAGGATACGCAGTATTTT.

The chain recombines TRBV19 with TRBJ1-5; D unclear. Deletions cut 1 base from V and 13 bases from J, with 14 bases between. Per germline, CDR1 LNHDA and CDR2 SQIVND (reference sequence). The CDR3 is 13 residues long. DNA of the CDR3: TGTGCCAGTAGTATAGGTTATCAAGGGAAGCAGCATTTT. Translated: CASSIGYQGKQHF.

The V call is TRBV7-9, the J call TRBJ2-4; 7 bases map to TRBD2. CDR1 and CDR2 from the germline V gene are SEHNR and FQNEAQ (reference sequence). The trim removed 5 bases at V and 3 bases at J, leaving 10 bases unmatched. This CDR3 spans 16 amino acids. CDR3 sequence (DNA): TGTGCCAGCAGCCCCTCTGGGGGGGGAGTCAAAAACATTCAGTACTTC. As protein: CASSPSGGGVKNIQYF.

The chain joins TRBV7-2 to TRBJ2-1, with 12 bases aligning to TRBD1. The CDR3 is 15 residues long. Germline lookup yields CDR1 SGHTA and CDR2 FQGNSA. V dropped 5 bases and J dropped 8; count of bases not matched to a gene: 7. CDR3 coding DNA: TGTGCCAGCAGCCCAACGGGGACAGGGGGCGATGAGCAGTTCTTC. It translates to CASSPTGTGGDEQFF. The entire variable domain, with the rest obtained from reference TRBV7-2 and TRBJ2-1, is as follows: GAGVSQSPSNKVTEKGKDVELRCDPISGHTALYWYRQSLGQGLEFLIYFQGNSAPDKSGLPSDRFSAERTGGSVSTLTIQRTQQEDSAVYLCASSPTGTGGDEQFFGPGTRLTVL.

The gene calls are TRBV6-5 and TRBJ2-2; possibly TRBD1 for D (6 bases). Trimming took 0 bases from V and 4 from J, leaving 12 bases between them. Germline values: CDR1 MNHEY, CDR2 SVGAGI. The CDR3 sequence is 16 residues long. The CDR3 protein is CASSYSRDMSTGELFF. CDR3 DNA sequence: TGTGCCAGCAGTTACTCGAGGGACATGTCCACCGGGGAGCTGTTTTTT.

CDR3 amino acids: CASSLVGGGADTGELFF. CDR3 DNA sequence: TGCGCCAGCAGCTTGGTTGGCGGGGGGGCCGACACCGGGGAGCTGTTTTTT. V is TRBV5-1 and J is TRBJ2-2; 9 bases map to TRBD2. J gave up 3 bases and V 0 bases, and 6 bases lay outside the gene matches. The CDR3 has 17 amino acids. From germline, CDR1 is SGHRS and CDR2 YFSETQ.

V is TRBV5-1 and J is TRBJ2-2; D is undetermined. The germline V gene has CDR1 SGHRS and CDR2 YFSETQ. This CDR3 has 16 amino acids. With 2 bases removed from V and 0 bases from J, the gap between germline ends came to 11 bases. The DNA of the CDR3 is TGCGCCAGCAGCTTTAGGACGGCCCCGAACACCGGGGAGCTGTTTTTT. Translated: CASSFRTAPNTGELFF.

The chain recombines TRBV5-1 with TRBJ1-1; tentative D call: TRBD1 (5 bases). Trimming stripped 4 bases from V and 2 bases from J, with 9 bases between. Germline V CDR1 and CDR2: SGHRS, YFSETQ. There are 13 residues in the CDR3. In DNA, the CDR3 is TGCGCCAGCAGCAGGACAACTAACACTGAAGCTTTCTTT. Amino acids: CASSRTTNTEAFF.

CDR3 nucleotide sequence: TGTGCCAGCAGTCTGGGACGGGGAAGCACTGAAGCTTTCTTT. This codes for CASSLGRGSTEAFF. V is TRBV6-5 and J is TRBJ1-1; TRBD1 is a possible D gene (5 bases). Germline values: CDR1 MNHEY, CDR2 SVGAGI. CDR3 size: 14 residues. V lost 5 bases and J lost 4, with 14 bases in between.

V usage is TRBV29-1 and J usage is TRBJ2-3, with 10 bases aligning to TRBD1. CDR1 is SQVTM and CDR2 is ANQGSEA in the germline V gene. The trim removed 3 bases at V and 5 bases at J, leaving 11 bases unmatched. The CDR3 spans 16 residues. The CDR3 DNA sequence: TGCAGCGTTGAGGCCGCTGGGACAGGGGCTAAAGATACGCAGTATTTT. It encodes CSVEAAGTGAKDTQYF.

The chain has TRBV19 and TRBJ1-5; 9 bases agree with TRBD1. Trimming removed 3 bases from V and 7 bases from J; junction bases left unmatched: 4. Per the germline V gene, CDR1 is LNHDA and CDR2 is SQIVND (reference sequence). The CDR3 is 14 residues long. The CDR3 sequence is CASSITGGRQPQHF. The DNA of the CDR3 is TGTGCCAGTAGTATTACAGGGGGCCGACAGCCCCAGCATTTT.

The chain carries TRBV2 and TRBJ1-2, with 7 nucleotides matching TRBD1. The CDR3 runs to 14 residues. V was clipped by 2 bases and J by 7 bases; unmatched bases: 7. CDR1 SNHLY and CDR2 FYNNEI come from the germline V gene. The DNA for the CDR3 is TGTGCCAGCAGTGAACAGGGGGGGTTGAGTGGCTACACCTTC. Its protein product is CASSEQGGLSGYTF. The full variable domain, in which reference TRBV2 and TRBJ1-2 provide the parts outside the CDR3, is EPEVTQTPSHQVTQMGQEVILRCVPISNHLYFYWYRQILGQKVEFLVSFYNNEISEKSEIFDDQFSVERPDGSNFTLKIRSTKLEDSAMYFCASSEQGGLSGYTFGSGTRLTVV.

The rearrangement uses TRBV7-9 and TRBJ1-6; a possible D gene is TRBD1 (5 bases). The CDR3 covers 14 residues. The germline CDR1 and CDR2 sequences are SEHNR and FQNEAQ (reference sequence). Deletions cut 5 bases from V and 8 bases from J, with 13 bases between. CDR3 in amino acids: CASSPNLRDSPLHF. CDR3 in DNA: TGTGCCAGCAGCCCCAACCTCAGGGATTCACCCCTCCACTTT.

V is TRBV6-2 or TRBV6-3 and J is TRBJ2-3; 11 positions match TRBD2. Trimming took 6 bases from V and 5 from J; bases not matched to a gene: 10. Germline lookup yields CDR1 MNHEY and CDR2 SVGEGT. The CDR3 extends over 16 amino acids. This CDR3 is CASSPTLAGGQDTQYF. CDR3 DNA sequence: TGTGCCAGCAGCCCAACCCTAGCGGGGGGACAAGATACGCAGTATTTT.